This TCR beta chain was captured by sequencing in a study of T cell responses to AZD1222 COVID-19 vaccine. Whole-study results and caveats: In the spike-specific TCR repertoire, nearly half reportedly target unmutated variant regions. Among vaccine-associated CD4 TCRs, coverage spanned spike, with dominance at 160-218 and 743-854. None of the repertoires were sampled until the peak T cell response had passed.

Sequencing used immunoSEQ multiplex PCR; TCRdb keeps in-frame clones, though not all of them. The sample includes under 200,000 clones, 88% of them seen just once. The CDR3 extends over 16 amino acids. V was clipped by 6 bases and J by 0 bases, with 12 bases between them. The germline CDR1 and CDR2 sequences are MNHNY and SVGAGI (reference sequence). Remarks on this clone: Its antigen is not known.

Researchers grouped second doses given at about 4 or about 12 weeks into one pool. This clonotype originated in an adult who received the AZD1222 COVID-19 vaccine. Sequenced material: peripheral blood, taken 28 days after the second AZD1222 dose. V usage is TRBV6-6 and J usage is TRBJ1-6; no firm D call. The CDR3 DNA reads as TGTGCCAGCAGGAGCCACCCCAGCTCCTATAATTCACCCCTCCACTTT. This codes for CASRSHPSSYNSPLHF.